The clone carrying this TCR beta chain was seen only a few times. What it binds is not known. At survey level, the immunoSEQ assay was run in its v3.0 version. The target of sequencing was about 40,000-55,000 T-cell genomes per sample. Some clones are missing from TCRdb's copy, which holds only in-frame ones; the method was immunoSEQ multiplex PCR. This table has some 43,000 clones, around nine tenths appearing once. V was clipped by 0 bases and J by 10 bases, with 10 bases between them. This CDR3 contains 14 residues. The germline V gene has CDR1 SGHVS and CDR2 FNYEAQ. The data were obtained in a study of long-term antiretroviral therapy in people with HIV. Findings of the study overall: Information on adherence, resistance and therapy changes was unavailable. Older ART regimens were possibly in use when the blood was collected between 2004 and 2017. After ART, diversity increased yet remained lower than transplant donor controls.

This sample comprised unsorted PBMCs, obtained 0.1 years before starting antiretroviral therapy. This TCR was recovered from a woman between 50 and 59 years old with HIV. The rearrangement links TRBV7-6 to TRBJ1-6, with D possibly being TRBD1 (5 bases). CDR3 protein: CASSLAGDGSPLHF. The CDR3 DNA reads TGTGCCAGCAGCTTAGCAGGGGATGGATCACCCCTCCACTTT.